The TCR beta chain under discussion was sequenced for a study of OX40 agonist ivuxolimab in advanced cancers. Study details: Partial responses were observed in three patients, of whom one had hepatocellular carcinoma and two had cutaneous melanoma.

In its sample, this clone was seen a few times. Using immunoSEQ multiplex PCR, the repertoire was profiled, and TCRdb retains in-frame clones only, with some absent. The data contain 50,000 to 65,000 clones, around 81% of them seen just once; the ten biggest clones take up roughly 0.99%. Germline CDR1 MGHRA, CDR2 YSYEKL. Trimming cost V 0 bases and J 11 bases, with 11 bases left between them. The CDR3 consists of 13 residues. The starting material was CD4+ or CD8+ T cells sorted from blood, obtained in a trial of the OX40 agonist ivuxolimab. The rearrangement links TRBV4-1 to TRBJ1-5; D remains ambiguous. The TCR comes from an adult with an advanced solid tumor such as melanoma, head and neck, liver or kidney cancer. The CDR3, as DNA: TGCGCCAGCAGCCAAGATGGGCTGGGAGCCCAGCATTTT. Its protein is CASSQDGLGAQHF.